The 28 T cell receptor beta chains given below trace back to one sample, sequenced in a study of T cell repertoires in cytomegalovirus infection. In TCRdb, the reads were re-called with MiXCR into one record per CDR3 protein. The sample contains roughly 990,000 distinct CDR3 sequences, around 30% of which appear only once. Antigen specificity for these receptors is unknown. The material sequenced was cultured CD8+ T cells from PBMCs, taken from culture after CMV antigen stimulation. These receptors all stem from a human donor in good health (CMV status not recorded). Some clones in this sample may be carry-over from other donors' samples.

This clonotype was picked up a small number of times. The V and J genes are TRBV4-2 and TRBJ1-3; TRBD1 matches 10 bases. CDR3 length: 17 amino acids. The V gene's germline CDR1 is LGHNA and CDR2 YNFKEQ. V lost 0 bases, J lost 3 bases, and 5 bases stayed unmatched. The CDR3 region is CASSQDGQGGFGNTIYF. The CDR3, as DNA: TGTGCCAGCAGCCAAGATGGACAGGGGGGCTTTGGAAACACCATATATTTT.

For this clonotype: The junction shows a germline mismatch at one end, possibly a read error. V gene TRBV12-5 combines with J gene TRBJ2-5; 12 bases are a match to TRBD2. Germline-derived CDR1 and CDR2 are LGHNT and FRNRAP. The CDR3 length is 22 residues. This CDR3 is CASGNQRGTLSLAGGQIETQHF. CDR3 bases: TGTGCTAGTGGTAACCAACGAGGAACCCTCTCCCTAGCGGGGGGGCAGATCGAGACCCAGCACTTC.

The gene calls are TRBV9 and TRBJ1-3; D unresolved. Germline V gene data show CDR1 as SGDLS and CDR2 as YYNGEE. V was cut by 4 bases and J by 0 bases, with 11 bases left in between. CDR3 length equals 15 residues. Here the CDR3 reads CASSNKQISGNTIYF. The CDR3 nucleotides read TGTGCCAGCAGCAACAAACAGATCTCTGGAAACACCATATATTTT.

The sample holds many counts of this clonotype. The DNA of the CDR3 is TGTGCCAGCAGCTTAGTCCGTGGGGAGCAGTTCTTC. Translating gives CASSLVRGEQFF. The rearrangement joins TRBV7-6 to TRBJ2-1; D is unresolved. The CDR3 has 12 amino acids. The ends were cut back, 1 base at V and 10 bases at J, with 8 bases in the middle. Germline V gives CDR1 SGHVS, CDR2 FNYEAQ.

This clonotype was seen a handful of times. The chain links TRBV2 to TRBJ2-1; TRBD1 agrees at 8 bases. Germline lookup yields CDR1 SNHLY and CDR2 FYNNEI. The V gene end was trimmed by 7 bases and the J gene end by 8 bases; junction bases not matched to a gene: 13. This CDR3 is 15 amino acids long. DNA for the CDR3: TGTGCCAGCACGGGACAGGCGGCCGGAGTCCATGAGCAGTTCTTC. This codes for CASTGQAAGVHEQFF.

Written as DNA, the CDR3 is TGTGCCAGCAGTCTAGGGACAGGCGGGTACACTGAAGCTTTCTTT. The encoded protein is CASSLGTGGYTEAFF. The chain carries TRBV6-1 and TRBJ1-1, with TRBD1 matching over 8 bases. The CDR3 is 15 amino acids. With V trimmed by 5 bases and J by 3 bases, 8 bases remained unmatched. The germline V gene encodes CDR1 MNHNS and CDR2 SASEGT.

This clonotype was detected only a few times. The rearrangement uses TRBV5-1 and TRBJ1-2; D uncertain. Germline assignment: CDR1 SGHRS and CDR2 YFSETQ. The germline V and J ends were trimmed by 0 bases and 4 bases, with 10 bases remaining between them. This CDR3 has 14 residues. The CDR3 reads CASSLEVRPYGYTF. The CDR3 coding sequence is TGCGCCAGCAGCTTGGAGGTCAGGCCCTATGGCTACACCTTC.

This clonotype has just a few counts. This chain links TRBV6-1 with TRBJ1-2; TRBD1 is a possible D gene (5 bases). This CDR3 region has 15 residues. In germline, CDR1 is MNHNS, CDR2 SASEGT. V gave up 8 bases and J gave up 4 bases, with 20 bases separating them. The DNA for the CDR3 is TGTGCCAGCCAGGACGGGGCCGGTCAAGGCTATGGCTACACCTTC. It codes for CASQDGAGQGYGYTF.

The sample holds a few counts of this clonotype. The chain has TRBV6-5 and TRBJ1-4; D perhaps matches TRBD1 (5 bases). Germline lookup yields CDR1 MNHEY and CDR2 SVGAGI. CDR3 size: 15 residues. V shed 0 bases and J shed 6 bases, with 11 bases lying between them. The CDR3 coding sequence is TGTGCCAGCAGTTACTCGGCAGGGCAAGATGAAAAACTGTTTTTT. Translation: CASSYSAGQDEKLFF.

The J gene is TRBJ1-5, the V gene TRBV20-1; a possible D gene is TRBD1 (5 bases). The CDR3 consists of 15 residues. Germline CDR1 DFQATT, CDR2 SNEGSKA (reference sequence). V gave up 0 bases and J gave up 4 bases, with 13 bases separating them. The CDR3 sequence is CSARDPRAYNQPQHF. The CDR3 nucleotides are TGCAGTGCTAGAGATCCCAGGGCCTATAATCAGCCCCAGCATTTT.

The chain has TRBV4-3 and TRBJ2-3; D may match TRBD1 or TRBD2 (6 bases each). The CDR3 has 16 amino acids. V was shortened by 4 bases and J by 6 bases, with 20 bases between the two germline ends. Germline V gene data show CDR1 as LGHNA and CDR2 as YSLEER. The CDR3 DNA reads as TGCGCCAGCAGCCGACTTGGTCGGGGGCCGATGGATACGCAGTATTTT. The encoded protein is CASSRLGRGPMDTQYF.

The genes are TRBV6-6 and TRBJ1-6; D remains unclear. Looked up from germline, CDR1 is MNHNY and CDR2 is SVGAGI (reference sequence). V shed 5 bases and J shed 7 bases, with 12 bases lying between them. The CDR3 spans 14 residues. The CDR3 bases are TGTGCCAGCAGTGCCCCAGGCCGAAATTCACCCCTCCACTTT. It yields the protein CASSAPGRNSPLHF.

The table lists this clonotype with many counts. V and J are TRBV6-1 and TRBJ1-5; D is ambiguous. CDR3 length equals 15 residues. V shed 0 bases and J shed 6 bases, with 12 bases lying between them. CDR1 MNHNS and CDR2 SASEGT come from the germline V gene. CDR3 in amino acids: CASSEARMGAQPQHF. The CDR3 nucleotides read TGTGCCAGCAGTGAAGCGCGTATGGGCGCTCAGCCCCAGCATTTT.

The gene calls are TRBV10-3 and TRBJ1-2; maybe TRBD1 (6 bases). The CDR3 totals 15 residues. The V and J ends lost 6 bases and 4 bases respectively, with 18 bases between them. Germline V lookup: CDR1 ENHRY, CDR2 SYGVKD. CDR3 protein: CAIRFTGKGTYGYTF. The DNA of the CDR3 is TGTGCCATCAGATTTACAGGGAAGGGAACCTATGGCTACACCTTC.

In its sample, this clonotype was seen many times. V usage is TRBV6-1 and J usage is TRBJ2-2, with 7 bases aligning to TRBD1. With V trimmed by 2 bases and J by 3 bases, 6 bases remained unmatched. Germline CDR1 reads MNHNS; CDR2 reads SASEGT. The CDR3 loop spans 16 amino acids. The CDR3 region is CASSEPDRVDTGELFF. The CDR3 DNA reads TGTGCCAGCAGTGAACCTGACAGGGTGGACACCGGGGAGCTGTTTTTT.

The rearrangement uses TRBV3-1 and TRBJ2-3; 12 nucleotides align to TRBD1. The germline V gene has CDR1 LGHDT and CDR2 YNNKEL (reference sequence). V was clipped by 4 bases and J by 6 bases; unmatched bases: 5. CDR3 length equals 15 residues. The CDR3 DNA sequence: TGTGCCAGCAGCCTGGGACAGGGGGCGTGGGATACGCAGTATTTT. This gives the protein CASSLGQGAWDTQYF.

This clonotype occurred many times. The genes are TRBV7-8 and TRBJ2-1, with 10 bases aligning to TRBD2. V lost 5 bases and J lost 4; bases outside the gene matches: 8. Germline V gene lookup returns CDR1 SGHVS and CDR2 FQNEAQ. The CDR3 length is 16 residues. CDR3 bases: TGTGCCAGCAGCCCTCTAGCGGGGGCGGAATACAATGAGCAGTTCTTC. As protein: CASSPLAGAEYNEQFF.

There are a few counts of this clonotype. The chain employs TRBV6-8 and TRBJ1-1; D is ambiguous. The CDR3 runs to 13 residues. Germline CDR1 reads MNHGY; CDR2 reads SAAAGT. V gave up 0 bases and J gave up 11 bases, with 13 bases separating them. Here the CDR3 reads CASSYSPSSSAFF. The CDR3 DNA follows: TGTGCCAGCAGTTACTCGCCCTCCTCTTCTGCTTTCTTT.

The V call is TRBV19, the J call TRBJ2-1; D is uncertain. Trimming left V 4 bases short and J 4 bases short, with 17 bases between. The CDR3 contains 16 residues. The V gene's germline CDR1 is LNHDA and CDR2 SQIVND (reference sequence). This CDR3 is CASSNLRGSMYNEQFF. In DNA, the CDR3 is TGTGCCAGTAGTAATTTGAGAGGAAGTATGTACAATGAGCAGTTCTTC.

This clonotype was detected only a few times. V is TRBV19 and J is TRBJ1-1; D remains ambiguous. The CDR3 contains 12 residues. Germline CDR1 and CDR2: LNHDA and SQIVND (reference sequence). V was clipped by 3 bases and J by 8 bases, with 10 bases between them. The CDR3 coding sequence is TGTGCCAGTAGTATCGGTGGGTACGAAGCTTTCTTT. It codes for CASSIGGYEAFF.

The J gene is TRBJ1-1, the V gene TRBV7-9; D possibly corresponds to TRBD1 (6 bases). Germline V gene lookup returns CDR1 SEHNR and CDR2 FQNEAQ (reference sequence). Trimming took off 5 bases at V and 2 bases at J, with 18 bases between the two ends. The CDR3 length is 16 residues. CDR3 loop: CASSPLRPGGNTEAFF. Here the CDR3 DNA reads TGTGCCAGCAGCCCGTTACGCCCGGGGGGCAACACTGAAGCTTTCTTT.

This rearrangement joins TRBV25-1 to TRBJ2-1, with 8 bases identical to TRBD2. The ends lost 1 base at V and 5 bases at J; junction bases unmatched: 16. The CDR3 runs 19 residues. The germline V gene encodes CDR1 MGHDK and CDR2 SYGVNS. The CDR3 reads CASSEWGGPRLARDNEQFF. In nucleotides, the CDR3 is TGTGCCAGCAGTGAATGGGGGGGCCCGCGACTAGCGAGAGACAATGAGCAGTTCTTC.

Many counts were recorded for this clonotype. The rearrangement uses TRBV4-2 and TRBJ2-1; TRBD2 agrees at 7 bases. CDR1 and CDR2 from the germline V gene are LGHNA and YNFKEQ. CDR3 size: 17 residues. With V trimmed by 4 bases and J by 4 bases, 13 bases remained unmatched. The CDR3 nucleotides read TGTGCCAGCAGCCCCGAACTCTGGCGGGGGAGGTACAATGAGCAGTTCTTC. Encoded protein: CASSPELWRGRYNEQFF.

The V and J genes are TRBV12-3 or TRBV12-4 and TRBJ1-1; D not resolved. This CDR3 is 14 amino acids long. The V end lost 3 bases, the J end lost 2 bases, and 10 bases lay between the germline ends. CDR3 residues: CASSFVSFNTEAFF. CDR3 sequence (DNA): TGTGCCAGCAGTTTTGTATCCTTTAACACTGAAGCTTTCTTT.

This clonotype was observed a few times. The rearrangement uses TRBV27 and TRBJ2-5; 7 bases map to TRBD1. V dropped 1 base and J dropped 3; count of bases not matched to a gene: 5. CDR1 and CDR2 (germline): MNHEY, SMNVEV (reference sequence). CDR3 length: 15 amino acids. The CDR3 bases are TGTGCCAGCAGTTTATTGGGACAGTCGGAAGAGACCCAGTACTTC. It yields the protein CASSLLGQSEETQYF.

This clonotype was found many times. The rearrangement joins TRBV6-6 to TRBJ1-6, with D maybe TRBD1 (5 bases). This CDR3 contains 15 residues. Trimming stripped 6 bases from V and 7 bases from J, with 16 bases between. Germline-derived CDR1 and CDR2 are MNHNY and SVGAGI (reference sequence). The CDR3 reads CASSATGGWNSPLHF. In nucleotides, the CDR3 is TGTGCCAGCAGCGCGACGGGGGGTTGGAATTCACCCCTCCACTTT.

This clonotype was recorded a few times. The rearrangement links TRBV7-2 to TRBJ1-6; D not certain. The germline CDR1 and CDR2 sequences are SGHTA and FQGNSA. V was pared by 6 bases and J by 9 bases, with 18 bases between. This CDR3 has 15 residues. The CDR3 spells CASRFRGQNLSPLHF. For the CDR3, the DNA is TGTGCCAGCAGATTTAGAGGCCAGAATCTTTCACCCCTCCACTTT.

Many counts were recorded for this clonotype. The chain is built from TRBV4-1 and TRBJ1-6; 9 bases map to TRBD1. The CDR3 covers 16 residues. The V gene end was trimmed by 2 bases and the J gene end by 7 bases; junction bases not matched to a gene: 6. CDR1 MGHRA and CDR2 YSYEKL come from the germline V gene. CDR3 DNA: TGCGCCAGCAGCCAACCATATGGACAGGGGAATTCACCCCTCCACTTT. Residues: CASSQPYGQGNSPLHF.